Below, 32 T cell receptor beta chains from the same sample are listed, as sequenced in a study of blood T cell repertoires in COVID-19. Sequenced by immunoSEQ multiplex PCR; TCRdb stores in-frame clones only, minus some. The sample records fewer than 300,000 clones, approximately 86% being singletons. Material for sequencing was peripheral blood. Source of these receptors: a woman aged 18-35 years with acute or convalescent COVID-19.

The chain has TRBV6-1 and TRBJ1-1; tentative D call: TRBD1 (5 bases). CDR3 length equals 14 residues. Germline CDR1 is MNHNS and CDR2 is SASEGT. The V and J ends lost 1 base and 4 bases respectively, with 10 bases between them. CDR3 sequence reads: CASSEGGWGTEAFF. Written as DNA, the CDR3 is TGTGCCAGCAGTGAAGGGGGCTGGGGCACTGAAGCTTTCTTT.

The V and J genes are TRBV21-1 and TRBJ1-6. TRBV21-1 is noted as a pseudogene. The CDR3 is 16 amino acids. Here the CDR3 DNA reads TGTGCCAGCAGCAAAGTAGAGAGCTCCTATAATTCACCCCTCCACTTT. This codes for CASSKVESSYNSPLHF.

This rearrangement joins TRBV6-5 to TRBJ1-2; D ambiguous. CDR3 length equals 14 residues. Trimming removed 2 bases from V and 1 base from J, with 8 bases in between. Germline V lookup: CDR1 MNHEY, CDR2 SVGAGI. This CDR3 reads CASSYDNFNYGYTF. DNA of the CDR3: TGTGCCAGCAGTTACGACAACTTTAACTATGGCTACACCTTC.

This clone was seen only once. The chain has TRBV5-1 and TRBJ2-1, with 8 nucleotides matching TRBD2. Unmatched junction bases numbered 4, after V lost 0 bases and J lost 5 bases. Germline loops: CDR1 SGHRS, CDR2 YFSETQ. The CDR3 loop spans 15 amino acids. This chain's CDR3 is CASSLAVAGNNEQFF. CDR3 coding DNA: TGCGCCAGCAGCTTGGCAGTAGCGGGAAACAATGAGCAGTTCTTC. Full variable domain (outside the CDR3, taken from reference TRBV5-1 and TRBJ2-1): KAGVTQTPRYLIKTRGQQVTLSCSPISGHRSVSWYQQTPGQGLQFLFEYFSETQRNKGNFPGRFSGRQFSNSRSEMNVSTLELGDSALYLCASSLAVAGNNEQFFGPGTRLTVL.

V and J are TRBV11-2 and TRBJ2-2; a weak D match, TRBD2 (6 bases). Between the trimmed V and J ends, which lost 4 bases and 3 bases, there was a span of 12 bases. This CDR3 contains 15 residues. Germline V gene lookup returns CDR1 SGHAT and CDR2 FQNNGV. CDR3 loop: CASSSGLLDTGELFF. CDR3 nucleotides: TGTGCCAGCAGCTCCGGACTACTTGACACCGGGGAGCTGTTTTTT.

This rearrangement joins TRBV7-9 to TRBJ2-1; TRBD2 matches 9 bases. This CDR3 comprises 15 residues. The V gene's germline CDR1 is SEHNR and CDR2 FQNEAQ (reference sequence). The ends lost 4 bases at V and 6 bases at J; junction bases unmatched: 7. This CDR3 reads CASSYPMGLANEQFF. The CDR3 nucleotides are TGTGCCAGCAGCTATCCCATGGGACTAGCCAATGAGCAGTTCTTC.

The chain is built from TRBV24-1 and TRBJ2-5, with 10 positions matching TRBD2. The germline gives CDR1 KGHDR, CDR2 SFDVKD. V shed 4 bases, J shed 5 bases, and the junction held 6 bases outside the gene matches. The CDR3 has 15 amino acids. For the CDR3, the DNA is TGTGCCACCAGTGACTGGACTAGCGGAACGGAGACCCAGTACTTC. Amino acid sequence: CATSDWTSGTETQYF.

The CDR3 here is CASSFPGRGQNEQYF. CDR3 DNA: TGTGCCAGCAGCTTCCCTGGCAGGGGTCAGAACGAGCAGTACTTC. The genes are TRBV5-4 and TRBJ2-7; D possibly corresponds to TRBD1 (6 bases). Germline CDR1 and CDR2: SGHNT and YYREEE (reference sequence). Trimming left V 2 bases short and J 5 bases short, with 17 bases between. The CDR3 runs 15 residues.

The CDR3 spells CASSLSGRPETQYF. The CDR3 DNA reads TGTGCCAGCAGCCTTAGCGGGAGACCCGAGACCCAGTACTTC. V gene TRBV7-2 combines with J gene TRBJ2-5, with 9 bases matching TRBD2. The junction had 6 bases not matched to a gene; V was cut back by 5 bases and J by 5 bases. This CDR3 has 14 residues. Germline CDR1 reads SGHTA; CDR2 reads FQGNSA. Complete variable domain (other parts from reference TRBV7-2 and TRBJ2-5): GAGVSQSPSNKVTEKGKDVELRCDPISGHTALYWYRQSLGQGLEFLIYFQGNSAPDKSGLPSDRFSAERTGGSVSTLTIQRTQQEDSAVYLCASSLSGRPETQYFGPGTRLLVL.

V usage is TRBV19 and J usage is TRBJ2-1; TRBD2 is a possible D gene (6 bases). Germline V gene data show CDR1 as LNHDA and CDR2 as SQIVND (reference sequence). V was pared by 4 bases and J by 2 bases, with 12 bases between. CDR3 length: 15 amino acids. The CDR3 sequence: CASSTGTLTYNEQFF. The CDR3 nucleotides read TGTGCCAGTAGTACCGGGACTCTAACCTACAATGAGCAGTTCTTC.

The rearrangement joins TRBV7-8 to TRBJ2-7; 7 bases line up with TRBD2. The CDR3 contains 14 residues. The ends lost 4 bases at V and 4 bases at J; junction bases unmatched: 7. The V gene's germline CDR1 is SGHVS and CDR2 FQNEAQ. The CDR3 region is CASSSRLADYEQYF. The CDR3 region has the DNA TGTGCCAGCAGCTCCCGACTAGCAGATTACGAGCAGTACTTC.

The rearrangement links TRBV7-9 to TRBJ2-7; the match to TRBD1 covers 9 bases. CDR1 and CDR2 from the germline V gene are SEHNR and FQNEAQ (reference sequence). The CDR3 runs to 15 residues. The V and J ends lost 4 bases and 5 bases, in that order; junction bases with no gene match: 9. CDR3: CASSSSGTGFDEQYF. CDR3 nucleotide sequence: TGTGCCAGCAGCTCGTCCGGGACAGGGTTCGACGAGCAGTACTTC.

The CDR3 region is CASSKGIHGTSGPEQYF. The CDR3 DNA is TGTGCCAGCAGCAAAGGGATTCATGGGACTAGCGGCCCCGAGCAGTACTTC. The chain couples TRBV21-1 to TRBJ2-7; the table's D call, TRBD2, was not checked against the DNA. TRBV21-1 is given as a pseudogene. The CDR3 sequence is 17 residues long.

The rearrangement uses TRBV4-3 and TRBJ2-7; the D gene is possibly TRBD2 (6 bases). CDR3 length: 17 amino acids. Deletions cut 3 bases from V and 0 bases from J, with 18 bases between. Germline loops: CDR1 LGHNA, CDR2 YSLEER. CDR3 amino acids: CASSQARSGVFSYEQYF. The CDR3, as DNA: TGCGCCAGCAGCCAGGCCAGGTCGGGGGTTTTCTCCTACGAGCAGTACTTC.

The rearrangement uses TRBV3-1 (or the pseudogene TRBV3-2) and TRBJ2-7, with 10 nucleotides matching TRBD2. The ends lost 6 bases at V and 0 bases at J; junction bases unmatched: 11. The CDR3 consists of 17 residues. CDR1 LGHDT and CDR2 YNNKEL come from the germline V gene (reference sequence). Here the CDR3 DNA reads TGTGCCAGCAGTACCGGGCTAGCGGGAGTTGTCTCCTACGAGCAGTACTTC. Amino acid sequence: CASSTGLAGVVSYEQYF.

V usage is TRBV6-5 and J usage is TRBJ2-1; D gene ambiguous. The CDR3 contains 13 residues. CDR1 and CDR2 from the germline V gene are MNHEY and SVGAGI. V shed 0 bases and J shed 8 bases, with 8 bases lying between them. CDR3 region: CASSYSGRDEQFF. CDR3 in DNA: TGTGCCAGCAGTTACTCCGGCCGGGATGAGCAGTTCTTC.

The chain uses TRBV19 and TRBJ2-7; 8 bases align to TRBD1. CDR1 and CDR2 from the germline V gene are LNHDA and SQIVND (reference sequence). After removal of 7 bases from V and 3 bases from J, the junction contained 11 bases not matched to a gene. The CDR3 is made up of 15 amino acids. The CDR3 sequence: CASTQGQGYIYEQYF. CDR3 sequence (DNA): TGTGCCAGTACCCAAGGACAGGGATATATCTACGAGCAGTACTTC.

This chain links TRBV3-1 (or the pseudogene TRBV3-2) with TRBJ2-7; D ambiguous. The germline V and J ends were trimmed by 1 base and 0 bases, with 13 bases remaining between them. This CDR3 has 16 residues. Germline lookup yields CDR1 LGHDT and CDR2 YNNKEL (reference sequence). For the CDR3, the DNA is TGTGCCAGCAGCCAAGGGCTAGGCAGAAGCTCCTACGAGCAGTACTTC. This gives the protein CASSQGLGRSSYEQYF.

CDR3 amino acids: CASSPGMGGTSTDTQYF. CDR3 in DNA: TGCGCCAGCAGCCCGGGGATGGGCGGGACCTCCACAGATACGCAGTATTTT. This chain joins TRBV5-1 and TRBJ2-3; possibly TRBD2 for D (6 bases). V was pared by 4 bases and J by 2 bases, with 20 bases between. The CDR3 spans 17 residues. CDR1 is SGHRS, CDR2 YFSETQ, per germline.

This chain links TRBV5-1 with TRBJ1-4, with 7 bases fitting TRBD1. Unmatched junction bases numbered 10, after V lost 4 bases and J lost 7 bases. Germline V CDR1 and CDR2: SGHRS, YFSETQ. The CDR3 covers 15 residues. The CDR3 loop is CASSLLGTESEKLFF. The CDR3 DNA is TGCGCCAGCAGCCTTTTGGGGACAGAATCTGAAAAACTGTTTTTT.

This chain connects TRBV6-2 or TRBV6-3 to TRBJ2-1; 15 bases are a match to TRBD2. The V and J ends lost 4 bases and 6 bases, in that order; junction bases with no gene match: 7. The CDR3 totals 17 residues. Germline V lookup: CDR1 MNHEY, CDR2 SVGEGT. As DNA, the CDR3 is TGTGCCAGCAGTTGGACTAGCGGGAGGGCTGGGACCAATGAGCAGTTCTTC. Encoded protein: CASSWTSGRAGTNEQFF.

The chain joins TRBV18 to TRBJ1-2; tentative D call: TRBD1 (6 bases). Germline V gene sequence: CDR1 KGHSH, CDR2 LQKENI. The CDR3 has 15 amino acids. V was shortened by 0 bases and J by 4 bases, with 12 bases between the two germline ends. The chain's CDR3 is CASSPPDSYIYGYTF. The CDR3 region has the DNA TGTGCCAGCTCACCACCGGACAGCTATATCTATGGCTACACCTTC.

The chain employs TRBV7-2 and TRBJ2-3; TRBD2 matches at 16 bases. Germline CDR1 and CDR2: SGHTA and FQGNSA. With 5 bases clipped from V and 4 bases from J, the junction kept 6 bases outside the gene matches. This CDR3 comprises 17 residues. CDR3 sequence reads: CASSLGLAGGQADTQYF. The CDR3 DNA is TGTGCCAGCAGCCTGGGACTAGCGGGAGGGCAAGCAGATACGCAGTATTTT.

The J gene is TRBJ1-5, the V gene TRBV2; the D gene is possibly TRBD1 (6 bases). V lost 4 bases, J lost 3 bases, and 22 bases lay in between. Germline V lookup: CDR1 SNHLY, CDR2 FYNNEI. This CDR3 is built from 18 residues. CDR3: CASSVPPTDSANNQPQHF. CDR3 DNA: TGTGCCAGCAGTGTTCCCCCGACGGACAGTGCAAACAATCAGCCCCAGCATTTT.

The chain carries TRBV5-1 and TRBJ2-6; 8 nucleotides line up with TRBD1. Germline trimming cut 0 bases from V and 0 bases from J; bases unmatched to any gene: 8. The CDR3 loop spans 19 amino acids. The germline gives CDR1 SGHRS, CDR2 YFSETQ. Written as DNA, the CDR3 is TGCGCCAGCAGCTTGGCTATAGGGACAGGAGGCTCTGGGGCCAACGTCCTGACTTTC. It translates to CASSLAIGTGGSGANVLTF.

The chain carries TRBV7-2 and TRBJ1-5; perhaps TRBD1 as D (6 bases). Germline V lookup: CDR1 SGHTA, CDR2 FQGNSA. This CDR3 is 14 amino acids long. Trimming took 5 bases from V and 4 from J, leaving 12 bases between them. DNA of the CDR3: TGTGCCAGCAGCCCTGGACAGCTAAATCAGCCCCAGCATTTT. This codes for CASSPGQLNQPQHF.

V is TRBV27 and J is TRBJ2-1; 10 nucleotides match TRBD2. CDR1 is MNHEY, CDR2 SMNVEV, per germline (reference sequence). V trimming: 7 bases; J trimming: 0 bases; junction bases outside the gene matches: 15. The CDR3 loop spans 19 amino acids. In nucleotides, the CDR3 is TGTGCCAGCACCTCCCCCTCCCGACTAGCGGGCCCCTCCTACAATGAGCAGTTCTTC. As protein: CASTSPSRLAGPSYNEQFF.

The chain uses TRBV6-6 and TRBJ2-1, with D unclear. The CDR3 has 13 amino acids. The V end lost 11 bases, the J end lost 4 bases, and 15 bases lay between the germline ends. In germline, CDR1 is MNHNY, CDR2 SVGAGI (reference sequence). This CDR3 reads CACNSPTYNEQFF. The CDR3, as DNA: TGTGCCTGCAACTCTCCGACATACAATGAGCAGTTCTTC.

This chain joins TRBV15 and TRBJ1-5, with 11 bases lining up with TRBD1. The length of the CDR3 is 19 residues. In germline, CDR1 is LNHNV, CDR2 YYDKDF (reference sequence). The V and J ends lost 3 bases and 0 bases, in that order; junction bases with no gene match: 10. The CDR3 here is CATSSPGQGDSYSNQPQHF. CDR3 bases: TGTGCCACCAGCAGTCCGGGACAGGGGGATTCCTATAGCAATCAGCCCCAGCATTTT.

The chain employs TRBV30 and TRBJ2-7; 9 positions agree with TRBD2. V lost 3 bases to trimming and J lost 3 bases; unmatched junction nucleotides: 3. Germline CDR1 is GTSNPN and CDR2 is SVGIG (reference sequence). The CDR3 is made up of 13 amino acids. This CDR3 is CAWSLAGRYEQYF. In nucleotides, the CDR3 is TGTGCCTGGAGCCTAGCGGGGCGCTACGAGCAGTACTTC.

The V call is TRBV6-6, the J call TRBJ2-4, with TRBD2 identical over 7 bases. The germline V gene has CDR1 MNHNY and CDR2 SVGAGI (reference sequence). The V gene end was trimmed by 8 bases and the J gene end by 7 bases; junction bases not matched to a gene: 8. The CDR3 contains 13 residues. This CDR3 reads CASGPGEGNIQYF. CDR3 bases: TGTGCCAGCGGTCCCGGGGAGGGGAACATTCAGTACTTC.

The chain carries TRBV5-8 and TRBJ2-1, with TRBD2 matching 9 bases. The CDR3 consists of 16 residues. Germline V CDR1 and CDR2: SGHTS, YDEGEE. The trim removed 4 bases at V and 8 bases at J, leaving 13 bases unmatched. In DNA form, the CDR3 reads TGTGCCAGCAGCCACGGCTCGGTTAGCGGGAGCGATGAGCAGTTCTTC. This translates into CASSHGSVSGSDEQFF. Supplemented by reference TRBV5-8 and TRBJ2-1, the full variable domain reads EAGVTQSPTHLIKTRGQQATLRCSPISGHTSVYWYQQALGLGLQFLLWYDEGEERNRGNFPPRFSGRQFPNYSSELNVNALELEDSALYLCASSHGSVSGSDEQFFGPGTRLTVL.